The 27 T cell receptor beta chains below come from one sample, sequenced in a study of identical twins. TCRdb called the 5' RACE reads again in MiXCR, with one record for every CDR3 protein. The table shows a few hundred thousand distinct CDR3 sequences, with around 8.3% occurring only once. The data were also submitted as part of a second study, on yellow fever vaccine responses in identical twins.

Sequencing input: CD8+ T cells sorted from blood. These TCRs come from a woman under 30 in good health.

This clonotype was recorded a few times. This chain connects TRBV9 to TRBJ2-5; 12 bases line up with TRBD1. Trimming cost V 0 bases and J 5 bases; bases outside gene matches: 11. Germline values: CDR1 SGDLS, CDR2 YYNGEE. This CDR3 has 18 amino acids. The chain's CDR3 is CASSVGREGTGGWETQYF. CDR3 DNA: TGTGCCAGCAGCGTAGGTCGAGAGGGGACAGGGGGCTGGGAGACCCAGTACTTC.

The rearrangement links TRBV27 to TRBJ2-2; no firm D call. Looked up from germline, CDR1 is MNHEY and CDR2 is SMNVEV (reference sequence). V lost 8 bases and J lost 4, with 11 bases in between. The CDR3 contains 13 residues. The CDR3, as DNA: TGTGCCAGCCTCAAGGGTTCCACCGGGGAGCTGTTTTTT. Its translation is CASLKGSTGELFF.

This clonotype was detected many times. The chain recombines TRBV7-9 with TRBJ2-2, with 8 bases lining up with TRBD2. The CDR3 is 17 amino acids. The germline V gene has CDR1 SEHNR and CDR2 FQNEAQ (reference sequence). The V segment lost 2 bases and the J segment 4 bases; nucleotides outside the gene matches: 9. CDR3 sequence reads: CASSLLETSGLTGELFF. CDR3 sequence (DNA): TGTGCCAGCAGCTTATTAGAAACTAGCGGCCTCACCGGGGAGCTGTTTTTT.

This clonotype has just a few counts. V gene TRBV24-1 combines with J gene TRBJ2-1, with 7 positions matching TRBD1. The CDR3 runs to 15 residues. CDR1 and CDR2 from the germline V gene are KGHDR and SFDVKD. With V trimmed by 1 base and J by 6 bases, 5 bases remained unmatched. The CDR3 sequence: CATSDFSGQFNEQFF. The CDR3 DNA sequence: TGTGCCACCAGTGATTTCTCGGGACAGTTCAATGAGCAGTTCTTC.

In its sample, this clonotype was seen a few times. The chain joins TRBV29-1 to TRBJ2-1; D call uncertain. Germline V gene lookup returns CDR1 SQVTM and CDR2 ANQGSEA. The germline V and J ends were trimmed by 7 bases and 0 bases, with 19 bases remaining between them. This CDR3 comprises 16 residues. The CDR3 nucleotides read TGCAGCGCTGCGACTGGGTGGAGAAGCTCCTACAATGAGCAGTTCTTC. This encodes CSAATGWRSSYNEQFF.

This clonotype came up many times. The chain recombines TRBV20-1 with TRBJ2-7, with 8 bases lining up with TRBD2. Per the germline V gene, CDR1 is DFQATT and CDR2 is SNEGSKA (reference sequence). V was clipped by 0 bases and J by 5 bases; unmatched bases: 12. The CDR3 extends over 16 amino acids. The CDR3 DNA follows: TGCAGTGCTAGAGAAACCGGGCTAGCGGGTTTAAACGAGCAGTACTTC. Translated: CSARETGLAGLNEQYF.

The chain recombines TRBV7-6 with TRBJ2-4; 10 nucleotides line up with TRBD2. The CDR3 spans 19 residues. The junction had 11 bases not matched to a gene; V was cut back by 2 bases and J by 1 base. CDR1 SGHVS and CDR2 FNYEAQ come from the germline V gene. CDR3 sequence: CASSLYRSSGRLAKNIQYF. CDR3 in DNA: TGTGCCAGCAGCTTATACCGGTCTAGCGGGAGATTGGCCAAAAACATTCAGTACTTC.

This clonotype was observed a few times. CDR3 sequence (DNA): TGTGCCAGCAGCTTAAGGGCCGGGGGCTACGAGCAGTACTTC. Translation: CASSLRAGGYEQYF. The chain carries TRBV7-6 and TRBJ2-7; D possibly corresponds to TRBD2 (6 bases). The CDR3 totals 14 residues. Trimming removed 2 bases at V and 3 bases at J, with 11 bases between. The V gene's germline CDR1 is SGHVS and CDR2 FNYEAQ.

This clonotype was detected only a few times. The V gene is TRBV3-1, the J gene TRBJ2-1, with 9 bases fitting TRBD2. CDR3 length: 16 amino acids. Germline V gene data show CDR1 as LGHDT and CDR2 as YNNKEL (reference sequence). Trimming at V came to 2 bases and at J to 6 bases, leaving 8 bases not matched to a gene. CDR3 bases: TGTGCCAGCAGCCAATATAGCGGGAGCGCTTTCAATGAGCAGTTCTTC. It translates to CASSQYSGSAFNEQFF.

This clonotype has a count of ten or more. The chain is built from TRBV12-3 or TRBV12-4 and TRBJ2-7; 8 bases map to TRBD1. The CDR3 extends over 15 amino acids. V was pared by 5 bases and J by 3 bases, with 9 bases of the junction left unmatched. CDR3 DNA sequence: TGTGCCAGCAGTATAACCGACAGGGGCCGCTACGAGCAGTACTTC. Encoded protein: CASSITDRGRYEQYF.

This clonotype was counted at least ten times. The chain joins TRBV27 to TRBJ2-7; 7 nucleotides line up with TRBD2. The CDR3 length is 13 residues. Looked up from germline, CDR1 is MNHEY and CDR2 is SMNVEV (reference sequence). The junction had 1 base not matched to a gene; V was cut back by 2 bases and J by 3 bases. The CDR3 bases are TGTGCCAGCAGTTTAACTAGCGTCTACGAGCAGTACTTC. Translated, it gives CASSLTSVYEQYF.

The chain recombines TRBV7-9 with TRBJ2-1; 8 nucleotides align to TRBD1. The germline V gene encodes CDR1 SEHNR and CDR2 FQNEAQ (reference sequence). V was clipped by 8 bases and J by 8 bases; unmatched bases: 14. This CDR3 has 15 amino acids. DNA for the CDR3: TGTGCCAGCTGCCCCTCAGGGGGCCGGTTCGATGAGCAGTTCTTC. Protein sequence: CASCPSGGRFDEQFF.

About this clonotype itself: A read error may be the cause here, since a much bigger clone is one base away. The rearrangement uses TRBV2 and TRBJ2-2, with D possibly TRBD2 on 6 matching bases. The germline CDR1 and CDR2 sequences are SNHLY and FYNNEI. The CDR3 covers 17 residues. For the CDR3, the DNA is TGTGCCAGCATCAGAAAGAACAGCGGAGGGAACACCGAGGAGCTGTTTTTT. Translating gives CASIRKNSGGNTEELFF.

The chain recombines TRBV30 with TRBJ2-2; 8 bases line up with TRBD1. Germline values: CDR1 GTSNPN, CDR2 SVGIG (reference sequence). This CDR3 region has 13 residues. The ends lost 8 bases at V and 8 bases at J; junction bases unmatched: 10. The CDR3: CAVEQGVGGELFF. The CDR3, as DNA: TGTGCCGTCGAACAGGGGGTTGGGGGGGAGCTGTTTTTT. The full variable domain, with the rest looked up from reference TRBV30 and TRBJ2-2, is SQTIHQWPATLVQPVGSPLSLECTVEGTSNPNLYWYRQAAGRGLQLLFYSVGIGQISSEVPQNLSASRPQDRQFILSSKKLLLSDSGFYLCAVEQGVGGELFFGEGSRLTVL.

This clonotype has only a few counts. The rearrangement uses TRBV6-1 and TRBJ1-2, with a tentative D call TRBD1 (6 bases). The CDR3 extends over 15 amino acids. Trimming left V 6 bases short and J 0 bases short, with 14 bases between. Germline CDR1 reads MNHNS; CDR2 reads SASEGT. CDR3 residues: CASSDDRWSNYGYTF. CDR3 DNA sequence: TGTGCCAGCAGCGACGACAGGTGGTCTAACTATGGCTACACCTTC.

With regard to this clonotype: At one end, the junction sequence differs from germline, possibly due to a read error. J is TRBJ2-7 and V is TRBV29-1; the match to TRBD2 covers 7 bases. Per germline, CDR1 SQVTM and CDR2 ANQGSEA. The CDR3 runs 13 residues. CDR3 coding DNA: TGCAGCGTTGACGGGGGGAACTCCCACGAGCAGTACTTC. It translates to CSVDGGNSHEQYF.

This clonotype was seen at least ten times. The chain recombines TRBV10-3 with TRBJ2-3; 7 bases line up with TRBD2. The CDR3 loop spans 15 amino acids. V lost 2 bases and J lost 0; bases outside the gene matches: 2. CDR1 and CDR2 (germline): ENHRY, SYGVKD. In nucleotides, the CDR3 is TGTGCCATCAGTGAGATGCGGGGGAGCACAGATACGCAGTATTTT. Amino acids: CAISEMRGSTDTQYF.

The chain employs TRBV28 and TRBJ2-1; TRBD2 matches 10 bases. The germline CDR1 and CDR2 sequences are MDHEN and SYDVKM. The J segment lost 1 base and the V segment lost 2 bases, leaving 2 bases of the junction unmatched. The CDR3 covers 16 residues. The CDR3 region is CASSLSGGGSYNEQFF. The CDR3 region has the DNA TGTGCCAGCAGTTTAAGCGGGGGGGGGTCCTACAATGAGCAGTTCTTC.

The rearrangement joins TRBV6-2 or TRBV6-3 to TRBJ2-1; 8 bases align to TRBD2. The CDR3 spans 14 residues. V was pared by 1 base and J by 8 bases, with 4 bases of the junction left unmatched. Germline CDR1 reads MNHEY; CDR2 reads SVGEGT. The CDR3 nucleotides read TGTGCCAGCAGTTACTGGGGACTAGTTGATGAGCAGTTCTTC. Its protein is CASSYWGLVDEQFF.

V is TRBV6-1 and J is TRBJ2-3, with D tentatively TRBD2 (6 bases). CDR1 and CDR2 from the germline V gene are MNHNS and SASEGT. The CDR3 has 13 residues. V was trimmed by 7 bases and J by 10 bases, leaving 18 bases between them. CDR3 nucleotide sequence: TGTGCCAGCACCGCCTCCCGGGGGATGGCGCAGTATTTT. Translation: CASTASRGMAQYF.

This clonotype was observed many times. The chain recombines TRBV15 with TRBJ2-1; TRBD2 matches at 7 bases. This CDR3 region has 15 residues. With V trimmed by 4 bases and J by 3 bases, 6 bases remained unmatched. The V gene's germline CDR1 is LNHNV and CDR2 YYDKDF (reference sequence). The CDR3 sequence is CATSISGAYYNEQFF. The CDR3 DNA follows: TGTGCCACCAGCATCAGCGGGGCCTACTACAATGAGCAGTTCTTC.

The rearrangement joins TRBV5-1 to TRBJ2-7, with D unresolved. Trimming cost V 2 bases and J 3 bases, with 9 bases left between them. The CDR3 spans 13 residues. Germline loops: CDR1 SGHRS, CDR2 YFSETQ. The CDR3 region has the DNA TGCGCCAGCAGCTTTGACCCCCGCTACGAGCAGTACTTC. Encoded protein: CASSFDPRYEQYF.

The rearrangement joins TRBV7-9 to TRBJ2-5; 8 bases map to TRBD1. Germline values: CDR1 SEHNR, CDR2 FQNEAQ (reference sequence). After removal of 4 bases from V and 5 bases from J, the junction contained 9 bases not matched to a gene. The CDR3 loop spans 15 amino acids. CDR3 DNA sequence: TGTGCCAGCAGCTCCCCGACAGGGGACGGGGAGACCCAGTACTTC. The encoded protein is CASSSPTGDGETQYF.

This clonotype was seen at least ten times. The rearrangement uses TRBV11-2 and TRBJ2-3, with D perhaps matching TRBD1 or TRBD2 (6 bases each). This CDR3 region has 19 residues. Trimming took 4 bases from V and 2 from J, leaving 25 bases between them. The germline CDR1 and CDR2 sequences are SGHAT and FQNNGV. This CDR3 is CASSSREGGPMRLTDTQYF. Written as DNA, the CDR3 is TGTGCCAGCAGCTCTCGCGAGGGGGGCCCAATGCGCCTCACAGATACGCAGTATTTT.

A few counts support this clonotype. The chain has TRBV7-8 and TRBJ2-3; D remains unclear. The CDR3 consists of 15 residues. Trimming took off 1 base at V and 2 bases at J, with 10 bases between the two ends. Germline V CDR1 and CDR2: SGHVS, FQNEAQ. The CDR3 sequence is CASSLVTSYTDTQYF. The CDR3 nucleotides are TGTGCCAGCAGCTTAGTAACGAGCTACACAGATACGCAGTATTTT.

This clonotype was picked up many times. This chain connects TRBV12-3 or TRBV12-4 to TRBJ1-2; D call uncertain. V lost 6 bases and J lost 4, with 12 bases in between. CDR3 length: 13 amino acids. CDR3 amino acids: CASSSLLGYGYTF. The CDR3 DNA follows: TGTGCCAGCAGCTCCCTCCTCGGCTATGGCTACACCTTC.

This clonotype was seen many times. This chain joins TRBV20-1 and TRBJ2-2; 8 bases align to TRBD1. CDR3 length: 14 residues. Germline lookup yields CDR1 DFQATT and CDR2 SNEGSKA (reference sequence). Trimming took 6 bases from V and 2 from J; bases not matched to a gene: 5. The CDR3 protein is CSARDRRNTGELFF. In DNA form, the CDR3 reads TGCAGTGCCAGGGACAGGCGAAACACCGGGGAGCTGTTTTTT.